One sample yielded the 29 T cell receptor beta chains listed below, sequenced in a study of blood T cell repertoires in COVID-19. Here immunoSEQ multiplex PCR was the method, and the copy in TCRdb shows in-frame clones only, minus some. This table holds about 230,000 clones, over 80% found once. Source material: peripheral blood. The origin of the receptors is a man aged 40-49 years with acute or convalescent COVID-19.

This clone showed up many times. The V call is TRBV24-1, the J call TRBJ1-2; TRBD1 matches 8 bases. Germline values: CDR1 KGHDR, CDR2 SFDVKD. Trimming removed 4 bases from V and 6 bases from J; junction bases left unmatched: 3. The CDR3 runs to 13 residues. The chain's CDR3 is CATSDQQGDGYTF. CDR3 in DNA: TGTGCCACCAGTGACCAACAGGGGGATGGCTACACCTTC.

The chain employs TRBV4-1 and TRBJ2-5; perhaps TRBD2 as D (5 bases). With 3 bases removed from V and 6 bases from J, the gap between germline ends came to 11 bases. Germline-derived CDR1 and CDR2 are MGHRA and YSYEKL. CDR3 length: 13 amino acids. Here the CDR3 DNA reads TGCGCCAGCAGCCATGACCGAGGGCAGACCCAGTACTTC. Translation gives CASSHDRGQTQYF.

This clone appeared a single time. This chain connects TRBV10-2 to TRBJ2-7; TRBD2 aligns across 9 bases. Germline trimming cut 6 bases from V and 2 bases from J; bases unmatched to any gene: 11. The CDR3 has 16 amino acids. CDR1 is WSHSY, CDR2 SAAADI, per germline. The CDR3: CASSSLLAGEPYEQYF. The CDR3 nucleotides read TGCGCCAGCAGCTCACTACTAGCGGGTGAACCCTACGAGCAGTACTTC.

V is TRBV28 and J is TRBJ1-1, with unresolved D. Germline V gene sequence: CDR1 MDHEN, CDR2 SYDVKM. This CDR3 contains 19 residues. V was shortened by 5 bases and J by 6 bases, with 31 bases between the two germline ends. The CDR3, as DNA: TGTGCCAGCAGTCACCTTTCGGGGTTAGGCTTTGTTGGTGGAGCTGAAGCTTTCTTT. Translating gives CASSHLSGLGFVGGAEAFF.

This clone was seen many times. This rearrangement joins TRBV28 to TRBJ1-1; TRBD1 matches at 9 bases. Germline-derived CDR1 and CDR2 are MDHEN and SYDVKM. The junction had 3 bases not matched to a gene; V was cut back by 5 bases and J by 5 bases. The CDR3 has 13 amino acids. CDR3 DNA sequence: TGTGCCAGCAGTGCCGGGACAGGGACTGAAGCTTTCTTT. Protein: CASSAGTGTEAFF.

This chain joins TRBV10-3 and TRBJ1-2; 9 bases are a match to TRBD1. The CDR3 consists of 12 residues. The germline V gene has CDR1 ENHRY and CDR2 SYGVKD. V trimming: 11 bases; J trimming: 6 bases; junction bases outside the gene matches: 7. The CDR3 nucleotides are TGTGCCGTCGCCGGGACAGGGAATGGCTACACCTTC. This codes for CAVAGTGNGYTF.

The CDR3 here is CASSWGDRANQPQHF. For the CDR3, the DNA is TGCGCCAGCAGCTGGGGGGACAGGGCGAATCAGCCCCAGCATTTT. This sequence joins TRBV5-1 and TRBJ1-5, with 9 bases lining up with TRBD1. The CDR3 covers 15 residues. Germline V gene lookup returns CDR1 SGHRS and CDR2 YFSETQ. The junction had 5 bases not matched to a gene; V was cut back by 3 bases and J by 4 bases.

The J gene is TRBJ2-5, the V gene TRBV11-2, with TRBD1 matching over 7 bases. Germline CDR1 reads SGHAT; CDR2 reads FQNNGV. Germline trimming cut 5 bases from V and 2 bases from J; bases unmatched to any gene: 11. The CDR3 spans 16 residues. The CDR3: CASSPGGSSPQETQYF. CDR3 sequence (DNA): TGTGCCAGCAGCCCAGGGGGTAGCTCCCCACAAGAGACCCAGTACTTC.

The chain's CDR3 is CASSPQYSGNTIYF. Here the CDR3 DNA reads TGTGCCAGCAGCCCTCAATATAGTGGAAACACCATATATTTT. J is TRBJ1-3 and V is TRBV9; D is undetermined. V was shortened by 4 bases and J by 3 bases, with 11 bases between the two germline ends. The CDR3 is 14 amino acids. CDR1 is SGDLS and CDR2 is YYNGEE in the germline V gene.

V is TRBV19 and J is TRBJ1-2, with D unresolved. CDR1 and CDR2 from the germline V gene are LNHDA and SQIVND (reference sequence). The germline V and J ends were trimmed by 0 bases and 4 bases, with 21 bases remaining between them. The CDR3 runs 18 residues. In nucleotides, the CDR3 is TGTGCCAGTAGTATAGACGCCCGCCCTCAATCCCACATCTATGGCTACACCTTC. Amino acid sequence: CASSIDARPQSHIYGYTF.

This rearrangement joins TRBV19 to TRBJ2-3; D perhaps matches TRBD2 (5 bases). The CDR3 is 12 amino acids. Germline CDR1 LNHDA, CDR2 SQIVND (reference sequence). V lost 4 bases to trimming and J lost 6 bases, with 8 bases between them. The CDR3 bases are TGTGCCAGTAGTACGGAGGTGGATACGCAGTATTTT. This sequence encodes CASSTEVDTQYF.

At least ten counts were recorded for this clone. The chain recombines TRBV6-6 with TRBJ1-5; 7 nucleotides match TRBD1. This CDR3 contains 16 residues. Trimming cost V 0 bases and J 2 bases; bases outside gene matches: 4. Germline CDR1 reads MNHNY; CDR2 reads SVGAGI (reference sequence). Here the CDR3 reads CASSYSSTGGNQPQHF. The DNA for the CDR3 is TGTGCCAGCAGTTACTCCTCCACAGGGGGCAATCAGCCCCAGCATTTT.

The chain uses TRBV4-1 and TRBJ2-5; 13 bases are shared with TRBD2. Germline V CDR1 and CDR2: MGHRA, YSYEKL. The trim removed 4 bases at V and 2 bases at J, leaving 19 bases unmatched. This CDR3 is 21 amino acids long. The CDR3: CASSLQKEPGLAGIVQETQYF. The DNA for the CDR3 is TGCGCCAGCAGCCTCCAGAAAGAACCGGGACTAGCGGGAATAGTACAAGAGACCCAGTACTTC.

In its sample, this clone is medium-sized. This chain uses TRBV6-1 with TRBJ2-3; maybe TRBD1 (5 bases). This CDR3 contains 14 residues. V shed 3 bases and J shed 4 bases, with 11 bases lying between them. From germline, CDR1 is MNHNS and CDR2 SASEGT. CDR3 protein: CASSEGPAPDTQYF. The CDR3 DNA follows: TGTGCCAGCAGTGAGGGGCCCGCCCCAGATACGCAGTATTTT.

The chain has TRBV18 and TRBJ1-5; 10 bases map to TRBD1. The V segment lost 6 bases and the J segment 8 bases; nucleotides outside the gene matches: 10. CDR1 is KGHSH and CDR2 is LQKENI in the germline V gene. This CDR3 contains 15 residues. CDR3: CASSPGTGASKPQHF. Written as DNA, the CDR3 is TGTGCCAGCTCCCCGGGGACAGGGGCTAGCAAGCCCCAGCATTTT.

CDR3 in amino acids: CASSEGTQVAFEQYF. The CDR3 DNA reads TGTGCCAGCAGCGAAGGGACACAAGTTGCTTTCGAGCAGTACTTC. This rearrangement joins TRBV21-1 to TRBJ2-7; TRBD1, the D gene given by the table, was not confirmed from the DNA. TRBV21-1 is noted as a pseudogene. The CDR3 has 15 amino acids.

This chain uses TRBV6-5 with TRBJ2-7, with TRBD2 as a possible D gene (6 bases). Germline CDR1 reads MNHEY; CDR2 reads SVGAGI. The CDR3 contains 14 residues. With 6 bases removed from V and 2 bases from J, the gap between germline ends came to 14 bases. The CDR3 bases are TGTGCCAGCAGACCCCCGGGACTTACCTACGAGCAGTACTTC. It encodes CASRPPGLTYEQYF.

This chain uses TRBV7-9 with TRBJ1-4; 12 bases are a match to TRBD1. With V trimmed by 3 bases and J by 4 bases, 3 bases remained unmatched. This CDR3 has 16 amino acids. Germline CDR1 reads SEHNR; CDR2 reads FQNEAQ (reference sequence). CDR3 residues: CASSLGQGAGNEKLFF. The CDR3 nucleotides read TGTGCCAGCAGCTTGGGACAGGGGGCTGGTAATGAAAAACTGTTTTTT.

This rearrangement joins TRBV7-2 to TRBJ1-6; D is undetermined. This CDR3 has 14 amino acids. The V gene lost 3 bases and the J gene lost 11 bases, with 14 bases spanning the gap. Germline V gene lookup returns CDR1 SGHTA and CDR2 FQGNSA. For the CDR3, the DNA is TGTGCCAGCAGCTTGACTCCCGACCTTACACCCCTCCACTTT. Translated, it gives CASSLTPDLTPLHF.

The CDR3 DNA reads TGCGCCAGCAGCTGGGCCCCGGGACAAAACTATGGCTACACCTTC. This codes for CASSWAPGQNYGYTF. This sequence joins TRBV5-1 and TRBJ1-2; D may be TRBD1 (6 bases). The V gene lost 3 bases and the J gene lost 2 bases, with 14 bases spanning the gap. This CDR3 has 15 residues. Germline CDR1 SGHRS, CDR2 YFSETQ.

This clone has a single count. The chain has TRBV7-2 and TRBJ1-1; D gene uncertain. V was shortened by 2 bases and J by 2 bases, with 9 bases between the two germline ends. CDR1 and CDR2 (germline): SGHTA, FQGNSA. The CDR3 has 14 amino acids. The CDR3 nucleotides are TGTGCCAGCAGCTTATCACCGGGTAACACTGAAGCTTTCTTT. Its translation is CASSLSPGNTEAFF.

The chain uses TRBV25-1 and TRBJ1-6; D may be TRBD1 (5 bases). CDR1 and CDR2 (germline): MGHDK, SYGVNS. This CDR3 is built from 14 residues. V was pared by 6 bases and J by 6 bases, with 12 bases between. The CDR3 nucleotides read TGTGCCAGCAGCAACCTTGACAGTAATTCACCCCTCCACTTT. Translating gives CASSNLDSNSPLHF.

The chain is built from TRBV2 and TRBJ2-3; weak D call: TRBD1 (6 bases). V dropped 5 bases and J dropped 5 bases, with 26 bases sitting between them. CDR1 SNHLY and CDR2 FYNNEI come from the germline V gene. This CDR3 has 18 amino acids. CDR3 in DNA: TGTGCCAGCAGTTCACTCATTAAGGGGGACCTAGACGAAGATACGCAGTATTTT. It yields the protein CASSSLIKGDLDEDTQYF.

The gene calls are TRBV5-4 and TRBJ2-1; 7 nucleotides align to TRBD2. The CDR3 consists of 13 residues. The trim removed 4 bases at V and 12 bases at J, leaving 10 bases unmatched. CDR1 and CDR2 from the germline V gene are SGHNT and YYREEE (reference sequence). The CDR3 nucleotides read TGTGCCAGCAGCGAGGACTACTCGGGGGGGCAGTTCTTC. Translated: CASSEDYSGGQFF.

This chain uses TRBV6-6 with TRBJ1-2, with 9 bases identical to TRBD1. This CDR3 is 14 amino acids long. Germline V gene sequence: CDR1 MNHNY, CDR2 SVGAGI (reference sequence). V lost 8 bases to trimming and J lost 2 bases; unmatched junction nucleotides: 6. CDR3 sequence: CASAGTGKNYGYTF. In DNA, the CDR3 is TGTGCCAGCGCCGGGACAGGGAAAAACTATGGCTACACCTTC.

This clone was found many times. The same CDR3 can be traced to other DNA sequences in this sample. V and J are TRBV4-1 and TRBJ2-2; TRBD1 matches 7 bases. Germline-derived CDR1 and CDR2 are MGHRA and YSYEKL. The CDR3 contains 17 residues. V dropped 3 bases and J dropped 2; count of bases not matched to a gene: 9. The CDR3 nucleotides are TGCGCCAGCAGCCAGGCTTTGGACAGGCTTAACACCGGGGAGCTGTTTTTT. Its protein product is CASSQALDRLNTGELFF.

The chain uses TRBV5-1 and TRBJ2-7; 10 bases match TRBD2. After removal of 0 bases from V and 7 bases from J, the junction contained 10 bases not matched to a gene. CDR1 and CDR2 (germline): SGHRS, YFSETQ. CDR3 size: 16 residues. CDR3 loop: CASSLVPAGGPQEQYF. CDR3 DNA sequence: TGCGCCAGCAGCTTGGTCCCAGCGGGAGGGCCGCAGGAGCAGTACTTC.

Turning to this clone: The sample contains more than one DNA sequence encoding this CDR3. The genes are TRBV9 and TRBJ1-4, with TRBD1 matching 9 bases. The V gene's germline CDR1 is SGDLS and CDR2 YYNGEE. V shed 2 bases, J shed 3 bases, and the junction held 2 bases outside the gene matches. CDR3 length: 15 residues. The CDR3 here is CASSVGQGPNEKLFF. CDR3 DNA: TGTGCCAGCAGCGTTGGACAGGGGCCTAATGAAAAACTGTTTTTT.

The chain employs TRBV14 and TRBJ2-2, with D tentatively TRBD1 (5 bases). V gave up 4 bases and J gave up 1 base, with 13 bases separating them. The CDR3 is 16 amino acids. From germline, CDR1 is SGHDN and CDR2 FVKESK. The CDR3 nucleotides read TGTGCCAGCAGCCCCAGGGCGGCAGGGAACACCGGGGAGCTGTTTTTT. Translating gives CASSPRAAGNTGELFF.